Sequencing of this T cell receptor (beta chain) was carried out in a study of OX40 agonist ivuxolimab in advanced cancers. Study details: Patients got intravenous ivuxolimab at 0.01 to 10 mg/kg every 2 weeks. Age averaged around 60 years (range about 23 to 80), and 82.7% were male. Overall study results and limits: Normalized T-cell clonal expansion was also low in a subset of nonresponders.

A note on this clone: Antigen: not known.

Assay: immunoSEQ multiplex PCR; the TCRdb copy retains only in-frame clones and omits some. The table records fewer than 200,000 clones, approximately 94% of them present only once. CDR3 length equals 18 residues. Germline V lookup: CDR1 LGHNA, CDR2 YNFKEQ. Trimming removed 4 bases from V and 0 bases from J; junction bases left unmatched: 15. The chain is built from TRBV4-2 and TRBJ2-7, with TRBD2 matching 7 bases. The receptor's source is an adult with an advanced solid tumor such as melanoma, head and neck, liver or kidney cancer. The sequencing here drew on CD4+ or CD8+ T cells sorted from blood, taken in a trial of the OX40 agonist ivuxolimab. The CDR3 region is CASSRSGGRSFGSYEQYF. CDR3 in DNA: TGTGCCAGCAGCCGATCTGGCGGGAGATCCTTCGGCTCCTACGAGCAGTACTTC.